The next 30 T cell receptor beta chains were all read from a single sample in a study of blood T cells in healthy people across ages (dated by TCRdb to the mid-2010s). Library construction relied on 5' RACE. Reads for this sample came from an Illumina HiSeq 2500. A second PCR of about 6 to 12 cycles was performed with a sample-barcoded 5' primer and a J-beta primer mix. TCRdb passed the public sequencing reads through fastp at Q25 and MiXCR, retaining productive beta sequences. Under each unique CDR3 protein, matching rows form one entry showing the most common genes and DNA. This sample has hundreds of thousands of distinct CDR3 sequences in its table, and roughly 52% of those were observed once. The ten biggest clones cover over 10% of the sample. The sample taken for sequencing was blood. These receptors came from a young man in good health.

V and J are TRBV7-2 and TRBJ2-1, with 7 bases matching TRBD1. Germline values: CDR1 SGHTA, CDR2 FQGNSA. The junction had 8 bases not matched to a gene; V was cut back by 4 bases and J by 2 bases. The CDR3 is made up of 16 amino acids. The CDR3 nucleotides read TGTGCCAGCAGCTCGCAGGGACAGTCAACCTACAATGAGCAGTTCTTC. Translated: CASSSQGQSTYNEQFF.

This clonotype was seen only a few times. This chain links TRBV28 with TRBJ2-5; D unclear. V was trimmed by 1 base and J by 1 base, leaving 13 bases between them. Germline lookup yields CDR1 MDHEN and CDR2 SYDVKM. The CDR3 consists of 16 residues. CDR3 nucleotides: TGTGCCAGCAGTTTATCTGGCACACGGGCCCAAGAGACCCAGTACTTC. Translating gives CASSLSGTRAQETQYF. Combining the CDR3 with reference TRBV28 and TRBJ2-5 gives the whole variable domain DVKVTQSSRYLVKRTGEKVFLECVQDMDHENMFWYRQDPGLGLRLIYFSYDVKMKEKGDIPEGYSVSREKKERFSLILESASTNQTSMYLCASSLSGTRAQETQYFGPGTRLLVL.

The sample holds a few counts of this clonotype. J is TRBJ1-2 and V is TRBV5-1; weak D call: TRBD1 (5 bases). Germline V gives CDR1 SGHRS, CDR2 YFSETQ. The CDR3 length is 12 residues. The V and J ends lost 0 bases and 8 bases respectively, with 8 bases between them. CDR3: CASSLEGTGYTF. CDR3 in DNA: TGCGCCAGCAGCTTGGAGGGGACGGGCTACACCTTC.

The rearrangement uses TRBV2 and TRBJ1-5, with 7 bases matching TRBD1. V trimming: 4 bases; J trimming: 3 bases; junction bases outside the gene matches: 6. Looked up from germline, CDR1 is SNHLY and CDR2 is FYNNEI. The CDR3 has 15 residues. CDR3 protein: CASSAETGSNQPQHF. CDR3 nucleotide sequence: TGTGCCAGCAGTGCCGAGACAGGGTCCAATCAGCCCCAGCATTTT.

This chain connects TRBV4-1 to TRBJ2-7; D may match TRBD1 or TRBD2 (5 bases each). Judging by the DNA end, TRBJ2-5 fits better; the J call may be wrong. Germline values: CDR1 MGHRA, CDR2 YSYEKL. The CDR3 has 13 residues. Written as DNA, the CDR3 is TGCGCCAGCAGCCAAGTGGGGGACGGGACCCAGTACTTC. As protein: CASSQVGDGTQYF.

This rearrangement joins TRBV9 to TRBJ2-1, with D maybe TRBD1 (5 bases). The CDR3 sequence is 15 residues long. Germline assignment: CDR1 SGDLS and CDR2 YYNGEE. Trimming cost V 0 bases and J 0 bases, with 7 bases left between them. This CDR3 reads CASSVAGFSYNEQFF. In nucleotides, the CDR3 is TGTGCCAGCAGCGTAGCAGGGTTCTCCTACAATGAGCAGTTCTTC.

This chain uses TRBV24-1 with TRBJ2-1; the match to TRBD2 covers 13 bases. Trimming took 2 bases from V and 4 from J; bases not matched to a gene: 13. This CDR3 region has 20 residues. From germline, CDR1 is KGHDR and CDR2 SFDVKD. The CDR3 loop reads CATSDSRHGTSGAKYNEQFF. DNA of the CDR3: TGTGCCACCAGTGATTCCCGTCACGGGACTAGCGGGGCAAAATACAATGAGCAGTTCTTC.

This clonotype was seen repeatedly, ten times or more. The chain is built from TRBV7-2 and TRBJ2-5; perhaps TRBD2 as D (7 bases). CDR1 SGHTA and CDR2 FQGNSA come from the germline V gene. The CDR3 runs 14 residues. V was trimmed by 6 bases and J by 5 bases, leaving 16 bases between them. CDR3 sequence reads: CASSLNGGQETQYF. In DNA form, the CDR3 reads TGTGCCAGCAGTTTGAACGGGGGGCAGGAGACCCAGTACTTC.

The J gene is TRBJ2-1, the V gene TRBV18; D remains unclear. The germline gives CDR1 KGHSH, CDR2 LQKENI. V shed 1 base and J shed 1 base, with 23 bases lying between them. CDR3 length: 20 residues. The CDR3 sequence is CASSPLGPPVGGGSYNEQFF. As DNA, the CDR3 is TGTGCCAGCTCACCACTCGGGCCCCCCGTTGGTGGTGGGTCCTACAATGAGCAGTTCTTC.

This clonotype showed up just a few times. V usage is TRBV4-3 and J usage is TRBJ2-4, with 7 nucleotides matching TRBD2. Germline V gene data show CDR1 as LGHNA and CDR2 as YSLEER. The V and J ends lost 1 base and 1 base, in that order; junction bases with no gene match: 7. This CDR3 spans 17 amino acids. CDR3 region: CASSQVGGRAAKNIQYF. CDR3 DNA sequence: TGCGCCAGCAGCCAAGTGGGGGGGAGGGCGGCCAAAAACATTCAGTACTTC.

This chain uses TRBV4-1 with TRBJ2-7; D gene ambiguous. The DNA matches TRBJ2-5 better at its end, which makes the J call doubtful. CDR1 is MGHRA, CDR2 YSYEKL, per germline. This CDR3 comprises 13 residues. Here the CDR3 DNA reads TGCGCCAGCAGCCAAAGCTTTGTGGAGACCCAGTACTTC. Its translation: CASSQSFVETQYF.

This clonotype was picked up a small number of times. The CDR3 DNA reads as TGCAGCGCACTGACTTCTCTAAACACCGGGGAGCTGTTTTTT. It yields the protein CSALTSLNTGELFF. The J gene is TRBJ2-2, the V gene TRBV29-1; D gene unclear. Trimming removed 7 bases from V and 2 bases from J, with 14 bases in between. The CDR3 has 14 residues. Germline V gene lookup returns CDR1 SQVTM and CDR2 ANQGSEA.

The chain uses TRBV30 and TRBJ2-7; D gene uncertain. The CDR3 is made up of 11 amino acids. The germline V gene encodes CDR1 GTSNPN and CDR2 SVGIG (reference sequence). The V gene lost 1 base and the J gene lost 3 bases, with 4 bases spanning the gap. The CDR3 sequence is CAWSALYEQYF. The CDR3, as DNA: TGTGCCTGGAGTGCACTCTACGAGCAGTACTTC.

CDR3 nucleotides: TGTGCCAGCAGCCACGGGGACAGGGGAACTAATGAAAAACTGTTTTTT. It yields the protein CASSHGDRGTNEKLFF. The genes are TRBV12-3 or TRBV12-4 and TRBJ1-4, with 10 positions matching TRBD1. With V trimmed by 6 bases and J by 1 base, 5 bases remained unmatched. This CDR3 has 16 amino acids.

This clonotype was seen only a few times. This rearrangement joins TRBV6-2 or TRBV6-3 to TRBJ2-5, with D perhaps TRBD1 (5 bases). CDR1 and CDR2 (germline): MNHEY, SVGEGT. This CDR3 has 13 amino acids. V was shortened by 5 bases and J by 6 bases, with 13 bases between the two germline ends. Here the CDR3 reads CASSDQGGKTQYF. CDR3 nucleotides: TGTGCCAGCAGTGATCAGGGTGGAAAGACCCAGTACTTC.

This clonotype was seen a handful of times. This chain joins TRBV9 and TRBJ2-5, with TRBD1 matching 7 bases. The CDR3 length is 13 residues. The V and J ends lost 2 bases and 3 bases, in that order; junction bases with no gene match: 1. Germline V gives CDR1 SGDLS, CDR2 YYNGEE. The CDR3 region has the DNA TGTGCCAGCAGCGTGACAGGGAAAGAGACCCAGTACTTC. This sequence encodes CASSVTGKETQYF.

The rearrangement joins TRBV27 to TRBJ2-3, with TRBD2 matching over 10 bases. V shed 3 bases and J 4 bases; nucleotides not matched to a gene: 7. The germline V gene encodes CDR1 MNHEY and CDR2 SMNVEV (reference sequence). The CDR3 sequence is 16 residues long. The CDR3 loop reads CASSLGLARIADTQYF. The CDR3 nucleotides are TGTGCCAGCAGTTTGGGACTAGCGAGGATAGCAGATACGCAGTATTTT.

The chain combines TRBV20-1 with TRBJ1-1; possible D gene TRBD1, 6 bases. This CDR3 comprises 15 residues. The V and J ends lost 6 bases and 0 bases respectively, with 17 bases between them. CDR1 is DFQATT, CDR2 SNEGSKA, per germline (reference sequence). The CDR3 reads CSAKGGTYMNTEAFF. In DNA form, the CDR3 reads TGCAGTGCCAAAGGGGGGACTTACATGAACACTGAAGCTTTCTTT.

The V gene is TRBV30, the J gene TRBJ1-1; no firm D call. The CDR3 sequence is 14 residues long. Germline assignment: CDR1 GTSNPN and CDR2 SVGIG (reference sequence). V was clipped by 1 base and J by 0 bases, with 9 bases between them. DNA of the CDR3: TGTGCCTGGAGTGAGACAACCTTGAACACTGAAGCTTTCTTT. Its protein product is CAWSETTLNTEAFF.

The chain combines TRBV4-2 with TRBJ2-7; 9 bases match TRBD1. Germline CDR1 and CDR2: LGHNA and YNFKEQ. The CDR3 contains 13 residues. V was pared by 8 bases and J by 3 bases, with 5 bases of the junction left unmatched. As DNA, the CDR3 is TGTGCCAGCTCAAACAGGGGGCTCTACGAGCAGTACTTC. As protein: CASSNRGLYEQYF.

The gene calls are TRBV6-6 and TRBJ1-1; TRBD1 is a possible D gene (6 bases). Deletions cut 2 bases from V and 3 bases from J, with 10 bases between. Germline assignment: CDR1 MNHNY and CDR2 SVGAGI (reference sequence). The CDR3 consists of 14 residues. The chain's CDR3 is CASSYREGDTEAFF. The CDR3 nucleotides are TGTGCCAGCAGTTACAGGGAGGGGGACACTGAAGCTTTCTTT.

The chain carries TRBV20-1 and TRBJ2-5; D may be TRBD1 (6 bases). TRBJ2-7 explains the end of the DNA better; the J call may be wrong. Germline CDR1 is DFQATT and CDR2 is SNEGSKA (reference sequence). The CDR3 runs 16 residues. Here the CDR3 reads CSAREQGTPWYYEQYF. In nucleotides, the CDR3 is TGCAGTGCTAGGGAACAGGGAACCCCGTGGTATTACGAGCAGTACTTC.

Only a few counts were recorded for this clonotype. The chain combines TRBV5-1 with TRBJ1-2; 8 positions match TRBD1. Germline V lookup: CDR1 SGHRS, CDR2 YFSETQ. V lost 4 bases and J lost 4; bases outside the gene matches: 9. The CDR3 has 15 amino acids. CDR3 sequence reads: CASSKTQGGSYGYTF. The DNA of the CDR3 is TGCGCCAGCAGCAAGACACAGGGGGGGAGCTATGGCTACACCTTC.

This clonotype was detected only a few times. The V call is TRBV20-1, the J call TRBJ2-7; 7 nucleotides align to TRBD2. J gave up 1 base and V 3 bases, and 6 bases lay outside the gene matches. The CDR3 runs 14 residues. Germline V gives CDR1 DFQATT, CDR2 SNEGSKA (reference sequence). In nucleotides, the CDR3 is TGCAGTGCTAGTAGGGGACTAAATTCCTACGAGCAGTACTTC. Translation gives CSASRGLNSYEQYF.

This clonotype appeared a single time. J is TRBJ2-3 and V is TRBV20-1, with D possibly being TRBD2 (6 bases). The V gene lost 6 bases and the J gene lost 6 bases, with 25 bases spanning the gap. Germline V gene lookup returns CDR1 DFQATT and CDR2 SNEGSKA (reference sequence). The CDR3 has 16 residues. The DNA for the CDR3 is TGCAGTGCCCCTGACACGACTAGGGCCCCAGGTGATACGCAGTATTTT. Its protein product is CSAPDTTRAPGDTQYF.

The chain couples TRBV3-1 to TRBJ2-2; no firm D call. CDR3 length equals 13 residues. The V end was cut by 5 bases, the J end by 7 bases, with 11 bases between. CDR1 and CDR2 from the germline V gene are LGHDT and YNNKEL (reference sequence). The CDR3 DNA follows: TGTGCCAGCAGCGAATTTCAGATCGGGGAGCTGTTTTTT. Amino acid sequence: CASSEFQIGELFF.

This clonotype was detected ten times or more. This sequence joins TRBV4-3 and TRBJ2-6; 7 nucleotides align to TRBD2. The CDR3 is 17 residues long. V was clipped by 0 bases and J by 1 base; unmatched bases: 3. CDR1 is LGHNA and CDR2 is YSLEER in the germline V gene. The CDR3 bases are TGCGCCAGCAGCCAAGATGAGCGGGGATCTGGGGCCAACGTCCTGACTTTC. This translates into CASSQDERGSGANVLTF.

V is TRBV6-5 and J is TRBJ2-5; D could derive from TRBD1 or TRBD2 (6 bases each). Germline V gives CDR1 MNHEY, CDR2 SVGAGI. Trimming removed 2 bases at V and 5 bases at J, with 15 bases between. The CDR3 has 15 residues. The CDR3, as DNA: TGTGCCAGCAGTTACAAAACGGGGGCGCCGGAGACCCAGTACTTC. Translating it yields CASSYKTGAPETQYF.

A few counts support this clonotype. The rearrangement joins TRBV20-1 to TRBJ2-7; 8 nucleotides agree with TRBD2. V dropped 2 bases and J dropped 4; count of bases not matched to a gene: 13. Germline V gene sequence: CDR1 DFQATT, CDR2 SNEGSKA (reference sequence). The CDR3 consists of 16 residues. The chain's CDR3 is CSARPPGLGIVYEQYF. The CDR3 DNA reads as TGCAGTGCTAGACCCCCGGGACTAGGTATTGTTTACGAGCAGTACTTC.

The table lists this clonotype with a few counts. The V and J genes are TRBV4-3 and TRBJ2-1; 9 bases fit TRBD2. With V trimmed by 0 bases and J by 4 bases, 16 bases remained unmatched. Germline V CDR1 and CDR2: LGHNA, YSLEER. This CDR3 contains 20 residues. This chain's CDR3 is CASSQDSRDWGRGGYNEQFF. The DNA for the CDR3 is TGCGCCAGCAGCCAAGATTCACGCGATTGGGGGCGGGGGGGGTACAATGAGCAGTTCTTC.